This passage covers 13 T cell receptor beta chains from one sample sequenced in a study of regulatory T cells in long-lasting Graves disease. Time point defined: newly diagnosed GD, antithyroid drugs for less than 3 months. Following extraction of RNA from PBMCs, that RNA was used to make the TCR library. Arm-PCR of CDR3 regions with iRepertoire HTBI primers generated TCR beta libraries. TCRdb ran MiXCR on the multiplex PCR reads and lists one entry per CDR3 protein. The sample has some 370,000 distinct CDR3 sequences, 12% seen once. These records were also assigned to another study, of T cells in Graves' hyperthyroidism and ophthalmopathy.

This material consisted of peripheral blood mononuclear cells (PBMCs), taken at new diagnosis, from a patient treated with antithyroid drugs. The source is a young woman with Graves disease.

The sample holds many counts of this clonotype. The V call is TRBV12-3 or TRBV12-4, the J call TRBJ2-1; D is unresolved. CDR3 size: 15 residues. V was shortened by 6 bases and J by 6 bases, with 18 bases between the two germline ends. This CDR3 reads CASRERARLSNEQFF. The CDR3 nucleotides are TGTGCCAGCAGAGAAAGGGCTAGATTATCCAATGAGCAGTTCTTC.

This clonotype was detected ten times or more. This rearrangement joins TRBV29-1 to TRBJ2-7, with 9 positions matching TRBD1. Germline V lookup: CDR1 SQVTM, CDR2 ANQGSEA. This CDR3 comprises 13 residues. V shed 6 bases and J 2 bases; nucleotides not matched to a gene: 5. CDR3 sequence reads: CSVRDRVTYEQYF. DNA for the CDR3: TGCAGCGTACGGGACAGGGTAACCTACGAGCAGTACTTC.

This clonotype was recorded a few times. This chain links TRBV18 with TRBJ2-1; no firm D call. The J call is doubtful: the DNA matches TRBJ2-5 better. The CDR3 length is 13 residues. Germline assignment: CDR1 KGHSH and CDR2 LQKENI. The CDR3 DNA follows: TGTGCCAGCTCCCCGGGTGAGATGGAGACCCAGTACTTC. It codes for CASSPGEMETQYF.

Concerning this clonotype: Germline and junction disagree at one end, which may indicate a read error. The chain is built from TRBV5-5 and TRBJ2-1; D is possibly TRBD2 (7 bases). Per germline, CDR1 SGHKS and CDR2 YYEKEE (reference sequence). The CDR3 loop spans 11 amino acids. In DNA form, the CDR3 reads TGTGCCAGCAGCTTGGTGGGGGGGGCTAGGTTC. It yields the protein CASSLVGGARF.

This clonotype was recorded a few times. The chain joins TRBV20-1 to TRBJ1-1; D ambiguous. Trimming stripped 5 bases from V and 5 bases from J, with 15 bases between. The CDR3 has 13 amino acids. Germline CDR1 DFQATT, CDR2 SNEGSKA (reference sequence). The CDR3 DNA is TGCAGTGCTCGGGAGAATATGGGGACTGAAGCTTTCTTT. This gives the protein CSARENMGTEAFF.

This clonotype was observed at least ten times. The V and J genes are TRBV6-1 and TRBJ1-6; D unresolved. The CDR3 contains 16 residues. Trimming took 7 bases from V and 8 from J, leaving 21 bases between them. In germline, CDR1 is MNHNS, CDR2 SASEGT. The DNA for the CDR3 is TGTGCCAGCAATCCCCCGCCGGGCCGGGCGGATTCACCCCTCCACTTT. It is translated as CASNPPPGRADSPLHF.

V and J are TRBV12-3 or TRBV12-4 and TRBJ2-1; D uncertain. The V end lost 5 bases, the J end lost 0 bases, and 11 bases lay between the germline ends. The CDR3 covers 15 residues. CDR3 nucleotides: TGTGCCAGCAGTCCGAAGGGTGGCTCCTACAATGAGCAGTTCTTC. Protein sequence: CASSPKGGSYNEQFF.

This clonotype was seen only once. This sequence joins TRBV9 and TRBJ2-3; D assignment may be TRBD1 or TRBD2 (6 bases each). V lost 0 bases, J lost 0 bases, and 11 bases lay in between. CDR3 length equals 16 residues. Looked up from germline, CDR1 is SGDLS and CDR2 is YYNGEE. The CDR3 reads CASSVDGGSSTDTQYF. The CDR3 coding sequence is TGTGCCAGCAGCGTAGACGGGGGCTCTAGCACAGATACGCAGTATTTT.

The chain uses TRBV6-1 and TRBJ2-7, with TRBD2 identical over 8 bases. Trimming took 9 bases from V and 2 from J; bases not matched to a gene: 27. The germline gives CDR1 MNHNS, CDR2 SASEGT. This CDR3 contains 20 residues. The CDR3 sequence is CASTSKRIGFERGHAYEQYV. The CDR3 region has the DNA TGTGCCAGTACTTCCAAACGGATAGGTTTTGAGCGGGGGCATGCCTACGAGCAGTACGTC.

This clonotype was counted ten times or more. V usage is TRBV27 and J usage is TRBJ2-1; D not resolved. V was trimmed by 5 bases and J by 6 bases, leaving 14 bases between them. The germline CDR1 and CDR2 sequences are MNHEY and SMNVEV (reference sequence). The CDR3 loop spans 14 amino acids. The CDR3 is CASSTMGSGNEQFF. In DNA form, the CDR3 reads TGTGCCAGCAGTACGATGGGTTCGGGCAATGAGCAGTTCTTC.

This clonotype was observed many times. The gene calls are TRBV28 and TRBJ2-1; D perhaps matches TRBD2 (5 bases). The CDR3 runs 15 residues. The germline V gene has CDR1 MDHEN and CDR2 SYDVKM. V was shortened by 4 bases and J by 0 bases, with 10 bases between the two germline ends. In DNA form, the CDR3 reads TGTGCCAGCAGTTCTGGAGCGGACTCCTACAATGAGCAGTTCTTC. This encodes CASSSGADSYNEQFF.

This clonotype was counted a few times. The rearrangement joins TRBV4-3 to TRBJ2-1; D ambiguous. In germline, CDR1 is LGHNA, CDR2 YSLEER. Trimming shortened V by 1 base and J by 12 bases, and 7 bases separated the two germline ends. The CDR3 is 11 residues long. The CDR3 sequence: CASSQGPGQFF. The CDR3 coding sequence is TGCGCCAGCAGCCAAGGACCGGGGCAGTTCTTC.

Ten or more counts support this clonotype. This sequence joins TRBV12-3 or TRBV12-4 and TRBJ1-5; 7 bases fit TRBD1. CDR3 size: 15 residues. Trimming cost V 3 bases and J 3 bases; bases outside gene matches: 5. CDR3 sequence (DNA): TGTGCCAGCAGTTTGCGACAGGGCCACAATCAGCCCCAGCATTTT. The encoded protein is CASSLRQGHNQPQHF.